What follows describes a single T cell receptor beta chain. Its antigen is unidentified. This entry comes from a study of early T cells in non-severe SARS-CoV-2 infection. Looking at the study overall: The study sequenced bulk RNA from unsorted whole blood, with chains unpaired.

The germline CDR1 and CDR2 sequences are KGHSH and LQKENI. V was pared by 5 bases and J by 8 bases, with 15 bases between. The CDR3 sequence is 14 residues long. Tagging with unique molecular identifiers was applied to individual cDNA molecules. Using its own MiXCR run on the 5' RACE reads, TCRdb lists one record per CDR3 protein. The sample shows 99,000 or so distinct CDR3 sequences, roughly 15% of them seen only once. Study-wide findings and caveats: Lookups in VDJdb leaned toward anti-spike CD8 responses and missed private and CD4 specificities.

Sequencing was done on a sample of whole blood. This rearrangement joins TRBV18 to TRBJ1-4, with TRBD1 as a possible D gene (5 bases). This receptor was taken from an adult who was a healthcare worker with PCR-confirmed SARS-CoV-2 infection or an uninfected control (not recorded which). The CDR3 DNA reads TGTGCCAGCTCAGCCGGGACTGGTTACGAAAAACTGTTTTTT. This codes for CASSAGTGYEKLFF.